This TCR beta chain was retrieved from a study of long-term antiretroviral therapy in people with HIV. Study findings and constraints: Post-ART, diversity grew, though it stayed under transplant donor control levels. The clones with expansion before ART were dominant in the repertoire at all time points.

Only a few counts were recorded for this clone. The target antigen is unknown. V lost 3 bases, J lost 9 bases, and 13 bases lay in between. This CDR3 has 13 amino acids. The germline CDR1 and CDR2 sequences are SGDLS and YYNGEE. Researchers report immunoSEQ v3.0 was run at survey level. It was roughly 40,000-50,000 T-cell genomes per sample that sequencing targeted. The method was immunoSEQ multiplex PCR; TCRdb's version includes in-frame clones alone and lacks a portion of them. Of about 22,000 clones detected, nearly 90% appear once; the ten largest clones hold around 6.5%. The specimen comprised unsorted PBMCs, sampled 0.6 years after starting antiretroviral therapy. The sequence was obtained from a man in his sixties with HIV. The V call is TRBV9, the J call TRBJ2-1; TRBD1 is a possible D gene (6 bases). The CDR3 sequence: CASSGDNVAEQFF. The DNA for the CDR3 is TGTGCCAGCAGCGGGGACAACGTGGCTGAGCAGTTCTTC.